The 30 T cell receptor beta chains below come from one sample, sequenced in a study of CD8+ T cells in alopecia areata. RNA was extracted and reverse transcribed into cDNA as the sequencing template. The repertoire was sequenced with immunoSEQ multiplex PCR; TCRdb's copy has only in-frame clones and lacks some. The table lists some 240,000 clones, approximately 61% of them singletons. The sample consisted of CD4+ T cells sorted from blood, taken at week 0. These receptors came from a human donor with alopecia areata.

J is TRBJ2-7 and V is TRBV18, with 9 positions matching TRBD1. The CDR3 covers 15 residues. The J segment lost 2 bases and the V segment lost 5 bases, leaving 7 bases of the junction unmatched. The germline V gene encodes CDR1 KGHSH and CDR2 LQKENI. The CDR3 region has the DNA TGTGCCAGCTCAAAACGGGACAGGGCGACCTACGAGCAGTACTTC. It translates to CASSKRDRATYEQYF.

This sequence joins TRBV5-1 and TRBJ1-1; D unclear. V was pared by 3 bases and J by 4 bases, with 10 bases between. Germline loops: CDR1 SGHRS, CDR2 YFSETQ. The CDR3 sequence is 13 residues long. Written as DNA, the CDR3 is TGCGCCAGCAGCTGGGCGAGTGGCACTGAAGCTTTCTTT. Its translation is CASSWASGTEAFF.

V gene TRBV27 combines with J gene TRBJ1-2; 11 nucleotides line up with TRBD1. The CDR3 runs 14 residues. In germline, CDR1 is MNHEY, CDR2 SMNVEV (reference sequence). Germline trimming cut 5 bases from V and 7 bases from J; bases unmatched to any gene: 6. The CDR3 sequence is CASSRTGTGGGYTF. The CDR3 DNA reads as TGTGCCAGCAGTAGAACCGGGACAGGGGGTGGCTACACCTTC.

Here the CDR3 DNA reads TGTGCCAGCAGCTTTTGGGTCGGGGCCATGAACACTGAAGCTTTCTTT. Encoded protein: CASSFWVGAMNTEAFF. The rearrangement joins TRBV7-9 to TRBJ1-1; tentative D call: TRBD1 (5 bases). V shed 3 bases and J shed 0 bases, with 14 bases lying between them. Germline V lookup: CDR1 SEHNR, CDR2 FQNEAQ (reference sequence). CDR3 length: 16 residues.

V gene TRBV28 combines with J gene TRBJ1-4; D is possibly TRBD1 (5 bases). V dropped 5 bases and J dropped 7 bases, with 8 bases sitting between them. CDR3 size: 12 residues. Germline values: CDR1 MDHEN, CDR2 SYDVKM. The CDR3, as DNA: TGTGCCAGCAGTACCGGGGGTGAAAAACTGTTTTTT. Protein sequence: CASSTGGEKLFF.

The chain couples TRBV13 to TRBJ1-1; D not resolved. CDR1 and CDR2 (germline): PRHDT, FYEKMQ (reference sequence). V lost 5 bases and J 11 bases, leaving 15 bases between the germline ends. The CDR3 consists of 12 residues. CDR3 amino acids: CASSPRTQRAFF. CDR3 sequence (DNA): TGTGCCAGCAGCCCCCGGACCCAAAGGGCTTTCTTT.

This clone appeared a few times. The chain uses TRBV2 and TRBJ2-7, with 12 nucleotides matching TRBD2. Trimming cost V 6 bases and J 6 bases; bases outside gene matches: 9. The CDR3 sequence is 15 residues long. The V gene's germline CDR1 is SNHLY and CDR2 FYNNEI. The CDR3 DNA follows: TGTGCCAGCAGAGCGACTAGCGGGAGTTTCGGCGAGCAGTACTTC. Translation: CASRATSGSFGEQYF.

J is TRBJ2-6 and V is TRBV30; D uncertain. V was shortened by 6 bases and J by 0 bases, with 9 bases between the two germline ends. The CDR3 consists of 14 residues. The germline gives CDR1 GTSNPN, CDR2 SVGIG (reference sequence). The chain's CDR3 is CACATSSGANVLTF. The CDR3 bases are TGTGCCTGTGCAACGAGCTCTGGGGCCAACGTCCTGACTTTC.

The chain recombines TRBV9 with TRBJ1-6; no clear D gene. The germline CDR1 and CDR2 sequences are SGDLS and YYNGEE. The CDR3 has 15 residues. V dropped 0 bases and J dropped 5 bases, with 9 bases sitting between them. CDR3 DNA: TGTGCCAGCAGCGTAGAGGCAACCAATAATTCACCCCTCCACTTT. Its translation: CASSVEATNNSPLHF. Together with reference TRBV9 and TRBJ1-6, the CDR3 gives the full variable domain: DSGVTQTPKHLITATGQRVTLRCSPRSGDLSVYWYQQSLDQGLQFLIQYYNGEERAKGNILERFSAQQFPDLHSELNLSSLELGDSALYFCASSVEATNNSPLHFGNGTRLTVT.

This rearrangement joins TRBV6-6 to TRBJ2-3; 9 nucleotides line up with TRBD1. V dropped 6 bases and J dropped 6; count of bases not matched to a gene: 10. Per the germline V gene, CDR1 is MNHNY and CDR2 is SVGAGI (reference sequence). CDR3 length: 15 amino acids. As DNA, the CDR3 is TGTGCCAGCAGCCCAACAGGGGGCGAAGGGGATACGCAGTATTTT. It encodes CASSPTGGEGDTQYF.

This chain uses TRBV23-1 with TRBJ1-1; the D is unclear. TRBV23-1 is flagged as an ORF with uncertain function. V dropped 5 bases and J dropped 4 bases, with 5 bases sitting between them. The CDR3 has 11 residues. In DNA form, the CDR3 reads TGCGCCAGCAGTAAGGGCACTGAAGCTTTCTTT. This encodes CASSKGTEAFF.

Here the CDR3 reads CASSLFRGQRSYEQYF. CDR3 DNA sequence: TGTGCCAGCAGCTTATTTCGTGGACAGCGGTCCTACGAGCAGTACTTC. The chain couples TRBV11-2 to TRBJ2-7; tentatively, D is TRBD1 (6 bases). The V gene lost 2 bases and the J gene lost 1 base, with 15 bases spanning the gap. Germline CDR1 reads SGHAT; CDR2 reads FQNNGV. The CDR3 spans 16 residues.

This clone was seen just once. The chain carries TRBV29-1 and TRBJ2-7; tentatively, D is TRBD1 (5 bases). Per the germline V gene, CDR1 is SQVTM and CDR2 is ANQGSEA. The CDR3 covers 12 residues. Trimming left V 7 bases short and J 1 base short, with 11 bases between. In DNA form, the CDR3 reads TGCAGCGCGACAGAAAGTTCCTACGAGCAGTACTTC. Protein: CSATESSYEQYF.

The J gene is TRBJ1-2, the V gene TRBV10-3; 8 nucleotides line up with TRBD1. CDR1 is ENHRY and CDR2 is SYGVKD in the germline V gene. V dropped 5 bases and J dropped 6; count of bases not matched to a gene: 8. The CDR3 length is 14 residues. CDR3 sequence (DNA): TGTGCCATCAGTCGTGGACAGGGAGGTGATGGCTACACCTTC. Amino acid sequence: CAISRGQGGDGYTF.

A few counts support this clone. The chain uses TRBV29-1 and TRBJ2-5; D perhaps matches TRBD1 (6 bases). Germline V gives CDR1 SQVTM, CDR2 ANQGSEA. The CDR3 is 13 amino acids. The V end lost 7 bases, the J end lost 1 base, and 13 bases lay between the germline ends. CDR3 sequence: CSERRGGQETQYF. Here the CDR3 DNA reads TGCAGCGAGAGGAGAGGGGGCCAAGAGACCCAGTACTTC.

This chain connects TRBV29-1 to TRBJ1-1, with D unclear. CDR3 length: 11 residues. From germline, CDR1 is SQVTM and CDR2 ANQGSEA. V shed 4 bases and J shed 10 bases, with 13 bases lying between them. The CDR3 sequence is CSVGTFLGAFF. CDR3 sequence (DNA): TGCAGCGTTGGGACGTTCTTAGGAGCTTTCTTT.

This CDR3 is CASSSDSYGYTF. DNA for the CDR3: TGTGCCAGCAGTTCGGACAGCTATGGCTACACCTTC. The V gene is TRBV6-5, the J gene TRBJ1-2, with D possibly being TRBD1 (6 bases). The V and J ends lost 4 bases and 4 bases respectively, with 7 bases between them. CDR3 length: 12 amino acids. Germline lookup yields CDR1 MNHEY and CDR2 SVGAGI.

This clone was observed a handful of times. The chain recombines TRBV29-1 with TRBJ2-7, with 9 bases fitting TRBD1. This CDR3 has 14 amino acids. The ends lost 4 bases at V and 1 base at J; junction bases unmatched: 5. Germline V gene lookup returns CDR1 SQVTM and CDR2 ANQGSEA. The CDR3 is CSVGTGATSYEQYF. Written as DNA, the CDR3 is TGCAGCGTTGGGACAGGGGCTACATCCTACGAGCAGTACTTC.

The chain has TRBV6-5 and TRBJ1-3; 9 nucleotides align to TRBD1. The junction had 3 bases not matched to a gene; V was cut back by 8 bases and J by 4 bases. Germline V gives CDR1 MNHEY, CDR2 SVGAGI. This CDR3 has 13 residues. This CDR3 is CASHRGRGNTIYF. The CDR3 DNA sequence: TGTGCCAGCCACAGGGGGCGAGGAAACACCATATATTTT.

This sequence joins TRBV7-2 and TRBJ2-7; 9 nucleotides agree with TRBD2. The junction had 8 bases not matched to a gene; V was cut back by 4 bases and J by 7 bases. This CDR3 is 14 amino acids long. The germline V gene has CDR1 SGHTA and CDR2 FQGNSA. The CDR3 here is CASSYGGRAEEQYF. The CDR3 nucleotides read TGTGCCAGCAGCTACGGCGGGAGGGCCGAAGAGCAGTACTTC. Based on the CDR3 plus reference TRBV7-2 and TRBJ2-7, the full variable domain is GAGVSQSPSNKVTEKGKDVELRCDPISGHTALYWYRQSLGQGLEFLIYFQGNSAPDKSGLPSDRFSAERTGGSVSTLTIQRTQQEDSAVYLCASSYGGRAEEQYFGPGTRLTVT.

The rearrangement links TRBV19 to TRBJ1-2; D gene uncertain. The CDR3 has 13 residues. The V end lost 5 bases, the J end lost 4 bases, and 11 bases lay between the germline ends. Germline values: CDR1 LNHDA, CDR2 SQIVND (reference sequence). The CDR3 region is CASSDIIGYGYTF. The CDR3 DNA reads as TGTGCCAGTAGTGACATCATCGGCTATGGCTACACCTTC.

This clone appeared a few times. This chain uses TRBV29-1 with TRBJ2-7; TRBD1 agrees at 10 bases. V shed 3 bases, J shed 9 bases, and the junction held 14 bases outside the gene matches. Per germline, CDR1 SQVTM and CDR2 ANQGSEA. This CDR3 comprises 15 residues. The CDR3 here is CSVDIAGTGVMMQYF. CDR3 DNA: TGCAGCGTTGATATTGCCGGGACAGGGGTTATGATGCAGTACTTC.

Of note for this clone: This same CDR3 is encoded by further DNA sequences in the sample. The genes are TRBV5-1 and TRBJ1-1; 8 bases match TRBD1. The germline gives CDR1 SGHRS, CDR2 YFSETQ. CDR3 length: 13 amino acids. Unmatched junction bases numbered 0, after V lost 1 base and J lost 4 bases. CDR3 nucleotide sequence: TGCGCCAGCAGCTTGACAGGGGGCACTGAAGCTTTCTTT. This codes for CASSLTGGTEAFF.

The chain uses TRBV28 and TRBJ2-7, with 8 bases matching TRBD2. The germline gives CDR1 MDHEN, CDR2 SYDVKM. Losses at the gene ends were 2 bases for V and 2 bases for J; bases not matched to a gene: 5. The CDR3 runs 15 residues. CDR3: CASSLAGGTPYEQYF. CDR3 bases: TGTGCCAGCAGTTTAGCGGGAGGTACACCCTACGAGCAGTACTTC.

The V gene is TRBV7-9, the J gene TRBJ2-2, with D possibly being TRBD1 (6 bases). There are 14 residues in the CDR3. Trimming took off 5 bases at V and 8 bases at J, with 15 bases between the two ends. Germline CDR1 and CDR2: SEHNR and FQNEAQ (reference sequence). CDR3: CASSGRQGWGELFF. CDR3 in DNA: TGTGCCAGCAGCGGACGGCAGGGGTGGGGGGAGCTGTTTTTT.

This sequence joins TRBV27 and TRBJ1-2; 8 nucleotides match TRBD1. The V segment lost 6 bases and the J segment 5 bases; nucleotides outside the gene matches: 11. The CDR3 sequence is 15 residues long. The germline V gene has CDR1 MNHEY and CDR2 SMNVEV (reference sequence). CDR3 in amino acids: CASSPTGVKVYGYTF. DNA for the CDR3: TGTGCCAGCAGCCCGACAGGGGTGAAGGTTTATGGCTACACCTTC.

This clone was seen just once. CDR3 protein: CASSALAGGTDTQYF. For the CDR3, the DNA is TGCGCCAGCAGCGCACTAGCGGGGGGAACAGATACGCAGTATTTT. J is TRBJ2-3 and V is TRBV5-1, with 12 positions matching TRBD2. Germline-derived CDR1 and CDR2 are SGHRS and YFSETQ. The CDR3 extends over 15 amino acids. With V trimmed by 4 bases and J by 3 bases, 3 bases remained unmatched.

The chain employs TRBV29-1 and TRBJ2-1, with 7 bases that match TRBD2. Unmatched junction bases numbered 10, after V lost 5 bases and J lost 0 bases. There are 16 residues in the CDR3. From germline, CDR1 is SQVTM and CDR2 ANQGSEA. CDR3 coding DNA: TGCAGCGTTCTATTACCTAGCGGAAGCTCCTACAATGAGCAGTTCTTC. It specifies CSVLLPSGSSYNEQFF.

V is TRBV25-1 and J is TRBJ2-3; the match to TRBD2 covers 8 bases. The junction had 5 bases not matched to a gene; V was cut back by 0 bases and J by 0 bases. This CDR3 region has 17 residues. Germline lookup yields CDR1 MGHDK and CDR2 SYGVNS. CDR3: CASSEYLAGGSTDTQYF. As DNA, the CDR3 is TGTGCCAGCAGTGAATATTTGGCGGGGGGAAGCACAGATACGCAGTATTTT.

This clone was observed a handful of times. The chain joins TRBV29-1 to TRBJ2-3, with 13 positions matching TRBD2. The length of the CDR3 is 15 residues. Germline values: CDR1 SQVTM, CDR2 ANQGSEA. V was clipped by 8 bases and J by 11 bases; unmatched bases: 16. The CDR3 DNA sequence: TGCAGCTCGGCGACTAGCGGGGGGCCCGGTAAAGGGCAGTATTTT. Its protein is CSSATSGGPGKGQYF.